The 32 T cell receptor beta chains below were found in one sample sequenced in a study of T cell repertoires in cytomegalovirus infection. TCRdb ran MiXCR on the reads and lists one entry per CDR3 protein. The table includes more than 500,000 distinct CDR3 sequences, about 17% detected once. The sequenced material came from CD8+ T cells from PBMCs. Receptors originate from a human donor in good health (CMV status not recorded). Some clones in this sample may be carry-over from other donors' samples.

J is TRBJ2-3 and V is TRBV27; D unresolved. Between the trimmed V and J ends, which lost 0 bases and 8 bases, there was a span of 6 bases. The CDR3 has 12 residues. The V gene's germline CDR1 is MNHEY and CDR2 SMNVEV (reference sequence). As DNA, the CDR3 is TGTGCCAGCAGTTTATCTGGAGCTACGCAGTATTTT. As protein: CASSLSGATQYF.

DNA of the CDR3: TGTGCCAGCAGTGAAGGGGGACAATGGTCCTACAATGAGCAGTTCTTC. Translation: CASSEGGQWSYNEQFF. The chain has TRBV6-1 and TRBJ2-1; D might be TRBD1 (6 bases). Per germline, CDR1 MNHNS and CDR2 SASEGT. This CDR3 spans 16 amino acids. V was shortened by 1 base and J by 1 base, with 11 bases between the two germline ends.

In its sample, this clonotype was seen many times. The CDR3 bases are TGTGCCAGTGATGGACAGGGCTTGACTGAAGCTTTCTTT. This sequence encodes CASDGQGLTEAFF. The chain is built from TRBV19 and TRBJ1-1; 8 bases align to TRBD1. With V trimmed by 8 bases and J by 5 bases, 7 bases remained unmatched. The germline CDR1 and CDR2 sequences are LNHDA and SQIVND (reference sequence). This CDR3 contains 13 residues.

The table lists this clonotype with a few counts. The chain joins TRBV5-6 to TRBJ2-5; tentatively, D is TRBD2 (6 bases). The germline gives CDR1 SGHDT, CDR2 YYEEEE. V lost 1 base, J lost 2 bases, and 12 bases lay in between. The CDR3 is made up of 15 amino acids. As DNA, the CDR3 is TGTGCCAGCAGCTTGTCAGGGACTGGGCAAGAGACCCAGTACTTC. Protein sequence: CASSLSGTGQETQYF.

This clonotype was observed a handful of times. The V gene is TRBV2, the J gene TRBJ2-1, with a possible D match to TRBD2 (5 bases). Trimming took off 7 bases at V and 12 bases at J, with 10 bases between the two ends. The CDR3 runs 10 residues. The germline CDR1 and CDR2 sequences are SNHLY and FYNNEI. The CDR3 DNA follows: TGTGCCAGCAACGGGGTGTGGCAGTTCTTC. This sequence encodes CASNGVWQFF.

The CDR3 sequence is CASSSPDTSNQPQHF. The CDR3 nucleotides are TGTGCCAGCAGTTCACCCGACACATCCAATCAGCCCCAGCATTTT. The chain is built from TRBV12-3 or TRBV12-4 and TRBJ1-5; D remains unclear. Trimming stripped 4 bases from V and 3 bases from J, with 13 bases between. The CDR3 is 15 residues long.

This clonotype was detected many times. The chain couples TRBV28 to TRBJ2-7, with D perhaps matching TRBD1 or TRBD2 (5 bases each). The CDR3 contains 15 residues. In germline, CDR1 is MDHEN, CDR2 SYDVKM. With 5 bases removed from V and 7 bases from J, the gap between germline ends came to 21 bases. CDR3 nucleotides: TGTGCCAGCAGTGATAGGGGACGGCCGCTTGAAGAGCAGTACTTC. It yields the protein CASSDRGRPLEEQYF.

This clonotype was picked up many times. The chain joins TRBV10-2 to TRBJ2-3, with 11 bases lining up with TRBD2. The CDR3 extends over 17 amino acids. V lost 4 bases to trimming and J lost 2 bases; unmatched junction nucleotides: 8. In germline, CDR1 is WSHSY, CDR2 SAAADI. CDR3 nucleotide sequence: TGCGCCAGCAGTGCCTCACTAGCGGGGGTTAACACAGATACGCAGTATTTT. Translating gives CASSASLAGVNTDTQYF.

Many counts were recorded for this clonotype. J is TRBJ2-5 and V is TRBV7-9; 10 nucleotides agree with TRBD2. Germline V gene sequence: CDR1 SEHNR, CDR2 FQNEAQ (reference sequence). There are 18 residues in the CDR3. V shed 5 bases and J 1 base; nucleotides not matched to a gene: 13. The CDR3 loop reads CASSPLQPGLALQETQYF. The CDR3 DNA reads as TGTGCCAGCAGCCCCCTGCAGCCGGGACTAGCGCTCCAAGAGACCCAGTACTTC.

This chain links TRBV6-5 with TRBJ1-4; D gene ambiguous. The CDR3 runs 15 residues. Germline V gene sequence: CDR1 MNHEY, CDR2 SVGAGI. V was cut by 6 bases and J by 8 bases, with 19 bases left in between. CDR3 residues: CASRETPLSSEKLFF. CDR3 sequence (DNA): TGTGCCAGCAGGGAAACCCCCTTGTCATCGGAAAAACTGTTTTTT.

The gene calls are TRBV19 and TRBJ2-7, with no clear D. The CDR3 consists of 14 residues. V lost 5 bases and J 1 base, leaving 12 bases between the germline ends. Germline V gives CDR1 LNHDA, CDR2 SQIVND (reference sequence). CDR3 in DNA: TGTGCCAGTAGTCCCGCGGCCGGATCCTACGAGCAGTACTTC. Translation: CASSPAAGSYEQYF.

The chain recombines TRBV19 with TRBJ1-5; the D is unclear. Germline V gives CDR1 LNHDA, CDR2 SQIVND (reference sequence). The ends were cut back, 8 bases at V and 2 bases at J, with 10 bases in the middle. CDR3 length: 13 residues. In nucleotides, the CDR3 is TGTGCCAGTTTGGGCGTTGGCAATCAGCCCCAGCATTTT. Translated, it gives CASLGVGNQPQHF.

V is TRBV4-1 and J is TRBJ2-7; no clear D gene. Germline CDR1 MGHRA, CDR2 YSYEKL. The V and J ends lost 0 bases and 6 bases respectively, with 12 bases between them. The CDR3 runs 14 residues. In nucleotides, the CDR3 is TGCGCCAGCAGCCAAGAAGGCCGGGCCCTCGAGCAGTACTTC. Translating gives CASSQEGRALEQYF.

This clonotype was seen repeatedly, ten times or more. The chain is built from TRBV12-3 or TRBV12-4 and TRBJ2-7; D call uncertain. The CDR3 sequence is 13 residues long. V dropped 6 bases and J dropped 1 base, with 10 bases sitting between them. CDR3 nucleotides: TGTGCCAGCAGAACCACACTGTCCTACGAGCAGTACTTC. This encodes CASRTTLSYEQYF.

This chain joins TRBV7-9 and TRBJ1-3; no clear D gene. The CDR3 loop spans 14 amino acids. The V end was cut by 5 bases, the J end by 0 bases, with 8 bases between. CDR1 is SEHNR, CDR2 FQNEAQ, per germline (reference sequence). The CDR3 loop is CASSPPGSGNTIYF. The CDR3 coding sequence is TGTGCCAGCAGCCCTCCGGGCTCTGGAAACACCATATATTTT.

This clonotype was counted once. This chain links TRBV30 with TRBJ1-1; no reliable D call. Germline V gene sequence: CDR1 GTSNPN, CDR2 SVGIG (reference sequence). The CDR3 is 11 residues long. Trimming took off 2 bases at V and 5 bases at J, with 6 bases between the two ends. The CDR3 region is CAWSPRTEAFF. CDR3 DNA sequence: TGTGCCTGGAGTCCCCGTACTGAAGCTTTCTTT.

CDR3 residues: CASSMSGEGTEAFF. CDR3 sequence (DNA): TGTGCCAGTAGTATGTCCGGTGAAGGCACTGAAGCTTTCTTT. The chain carries TRBV19 and TRBJ1-1; D unresolved. The length of the CDR3 is 14 residues. Trimming removed 3 bases at V and 4 bases at J, with 12 bases between. Germline V gene sequence: CDR1 LNHDA, CDR2 SQIVND (reference sequence).

This clonotype was observed a single time. A much more abundant neighbour one base away suggests this may be a read error. The CDR3 coding sequence is TGTGCCAGAAGTTACTCCATTTGGGGGGAACCCCCCACAGATACGCAGTATTTT. Encoded protein: CARSYSIWGEPPTDTQYF. The chain carries TRBV6-6 and TRBJ2-3; the D gene is possibly TRBD2 (6 bases). Germline-derived CDR1 and CDR2 are MNHNY and SVGAGI (reference sequence). The CDR3 is made up of 18 amino acids.

This clonotype showed up just a few times. The chain employs TRBV4-1 and TRBJ1-2; the D gene is possibly TRBD1 (6 bases). V lost 2 bases, J lost 8 bases, and 21 bases lay in between. Looked up from germline, CDR1 is MGHRA and CDR2 is YSYEKL. The CDR3 extends over 16 amino acids. The CDR3 reads CASSQPRPTQGEGYTF. The CDR3 coding sequence is TGCGCCAGCAGCCAACCACGGCCCACACAGGGTGAGGGCTACACCTTC.

V usage is TRBV6-1 and J usage is TRBJ2-2; D is perhaps TRBD1 or TRBD2 (6 bases each). V was cut by 5 bases and J by 7 bases, with 17 bases left in between. The V gene's germline CDR1 is MNHNS and CDR2 SASEGT. CDR3 length equals 15 residues. The DNA for the CDR3 is TGTGCCAGCAGTTTCCTCCGGGGGCCGGGCGGGGAGCTGTTTTTT. It yields the protein CASSFLRGPGGELFF.

Turning to this clonotype: Since a much larger clone is just one base distant, this may be a read error. CDR3 nucleotides: TGTGCCAGCAGCCCCGTACTAGCCCGCAGCAATGAGCAGTTCTTC. It codes for CASSPVLARSNEQFF. This chain joins TRBV7-3 and TRBJ2-1; D might be TRBD2 (6 bases). The CDR3 has 15 residues. Trimming took 5 bases from V and 6 from J, leaving 17 bases between them. CDR1 is SGHTA and CDR2 is FQGTGA in the germline V gene.

This clonotype was detected only a few times. The gene calls are TRBV12-3 or TRBV12-4 and TRBJ2-5; 9 bases map to TRBD2. Germline trimming cut 1 base from V and 4 bases from J; bases unmatched to any gene: 4. The CDR3 spans 15 residues. The CDR3 loop reads CASSLGGGAGETQYF. The CDR3 bases are TGTGCCAGCAGTTTAGGCGGGGGGGCCGGAGAGACCCAGTACTTC.

This clonotype turned up a few times. J is TRBJ2-2 and V is TRBV27, with D unclear. The CDR3 totals 16 residues. Germline V CDR1 and CDR2: MNHEY, SMNVEV (reference sequence). The V gene lost 0 bases and the J gene lost 0 bases, with 8 bases spanning the gap. In nucleotides, the CDR3 is TGTGCCAGCAGTTTATCGCCTAACCCGAACACCGGGGAGCTGTTTTTT. Its protein product is CASSLSPNPNTGELFF.

This chain uses TRBV11-3 with TRBJ1-4; D gene ambiguous. This CDR3 has 13 residues. V lost 9 bases, J lost 0 bases, and 8 bases lay in between. Germline assignment: CDR1 SGHNT and CDR2 YENEEA. CDR3 coding DNA: TGTGCCAGACTGTACGCAACTAATGAAAAACTGTTTTTT. Its protein is CARLYATNEKLFF.

This clonotype was found a few times. This chain connects TRBV9 to TRBJ1-1; unclear D gene. Germline V gives CDR1 SGDLS, CDR2 YYNGEE. The CDR3 is 13 amino acids. V gave up 2 bases and J gave up 6 bases, with 11 bases separating them. CDR3 coding DNA: TGTGCCAGCAGCGTGGGCAGTTTCGCTGAAGCTTTCTTT. This codes for CASSVGSFAEAFF.

The chain has TRBV28 and TRBJ2-1; TRBD2 matches 11 bases. This CDR3 has 20 residues. J gave up 4 bases and V 9 bases, and 23 bases lay outside the gene matches. CDR1 is MDHEN, CDR2 SYDVKM, per germline. CDR3 in DNA: TGTGCCAGTAGATCCCCCGGGTCCCTACTAGCGGGAGCGTCATACAATGAGCAGTTCTTC. It encodes CASRSPGSLLAGASYNEQFF.

This clonotype showed up many times. The chain carries TRBV6-2 or TRBV6-3 and TRBJ2-7; weak D call: TRBD1 (6 bases). The CDR3 totals 16 residues. V was trimmed by 6 bases and J by 0 bases, leaving 18 bases between them. Germline V gene sequence: CDR1 MNHEY, CDR2 SVGEGT. CDR3: CASSKIGTLGSYEQYF. CDR3 coding DNA: TGTGCCAGCAGCAAGATCGGGACACTTGGCTCCTACGAGCAGTACTTC.

This clonotype has more than one count but fewer than ten. J is TRBJ1-1 and V is TRBV7-3, with D hard to call. This CDR3 comprises 16 residues. Trimming took 1 base from V and 1 from J, leaving 13 bases between them. Germline assignment: CDR1 SGHTA and CDR2 FQGTGA. The CDR3 DNA is TGTGCCAGCAGCTTAAAGTGGGAACAGCCGAACACTGAAGCTTTCTTT. Its protein product is CASSLKWEQPNTEAFF. The full variable domain, in which reference TRBV7-3 and TRBJ1-1 provide the parts outside the CDR3, is GAGVSQTPSNKVTEKGKYVELRCDPISGHTALYWYRQSLGQGPEFLIYFQGTGAADDSGLPNDRFFAVRPEGSVSTLKIQRTERGDSAVYLCASSLKWEQPNTEAFFGQGTRLTVV.

Ten or more counts support this clonotype. The chain has TRBV19 and TRBJ1-2; a weak D match, TRBD1 (6 bases). The CDR3 has 12 residues. V lost 6 bases and J 4 bases, leaving 9 bases between the germline ends. Germline V gene sequence: CDR1 LNHDA, CDR2 SQIVND (reference sequence). CDR3 coding DNA: TGTGCCAGTAGCAAACAGGGCTATGGCTACACCTTC. The encoded protein is CASSKQGYGYTF.

This clonotype was observed at least ten times. V gene TRBV27 combines with J gene TRBJ2-7; D is perhaps TRBD2 (5 bases). In germline, CDR1 is MNHEY, CDR2 SMNVEV (reference sequence). Between the trimmed V and J ends, which lost 8 bases and 2 bases, there was a span of 13 bases. This CDR3 is 13 amino acids long. The CDR3 loop reads CASSFAGAYEQYF. The CDR3 region has the DNA TGTGCCAGCTCCTTTGCCGGGGCCTACGAGCAGTACTTC.

The rearrangement joins TRBV19 to TRBJ1-1; a possible D gene is TRBD1 (6 bases). Trimming took off 5 bases at V and 4 bases at J, with 14 bases between the two ends. The CDR3 totals 14 residues. Per the germline V gene, CDR1 is LNHDA and CDR2 is SQIVND (reference sequence). CDR3: CASSLGQLATEAFF. Written as DNA, the CDR3 is TGTGCCAGTAGTCTCGGACAGTTGGCCACTGAAGCTTTCTTT.

This clonotype was found many times. The chain is built from TRBV19 and TRBJ1-1; D unclear. The CDR3 is 12 residues long. Germline V CDR1 and CDR2: LNHDA, SQIVND (reference sequence). V was cut by 6 bases and J by 7 bases, with 12 bases left in between. The CDR3 reads CASRPVRGEAFF. DNA for the CDR3: TGTGCCAGTAGGCCGGTGCGGGGTGAAGCTTTCTTT.